The 2 T cell receptor beta chains below come from one sample, sequenced in a study of cytomegalovirus exposure and HLA in healthy donors. With 60 Vbeta and 13 Jbeta primers, the PCR was carried out. Repertoires were generated with immunoSEQ multiplex PCR, while TCRdb's copy carries only in-frame clones and drops some. The table has 150,000 to 160,000 clones, approximately 69% seen once; the top ten hold under 2.5%. The sample taken for sequencing was PBMCs. Source of these receptors: a man in his thirties or forties in good health and CMV-seronegative.

The rearrangement joins TRBV29-1 to TRBJ2-3; 10 bases agree with TRBD1. The CDR3 spans 14 residues. V was pared by 7 bases and J by 3 bases, with 7 bases of the junction left unmatched. Germline V gene lookup returns CDR1 SQVTM and CDR2 ANQGSEA. DNA of the CDR3: TGCAGCGCGTTCGACAGGGGGCGGACAGATACGCAGTATTTT. It yields the protein CSAFDRGRTDTQYF.

This clone was counted between two and nine times. The chain links TRBV6-5 to TRBJ1-6, with TRBD1 identical over 7 bases. This CDR3 has 15 residues. CDR1 MNHEY and CDR2 SVGAGI come from the germline V gene. V was clipped by 6 bases and J by 0 bases; unmatched bases: 2. CDR3 loop: CASSRDSSYNSPLHF. The CDR3 region has the DNA TGTGCCAGCAGCCGGGACAGCTCCTATAATTCACCCCTCCACTTT.